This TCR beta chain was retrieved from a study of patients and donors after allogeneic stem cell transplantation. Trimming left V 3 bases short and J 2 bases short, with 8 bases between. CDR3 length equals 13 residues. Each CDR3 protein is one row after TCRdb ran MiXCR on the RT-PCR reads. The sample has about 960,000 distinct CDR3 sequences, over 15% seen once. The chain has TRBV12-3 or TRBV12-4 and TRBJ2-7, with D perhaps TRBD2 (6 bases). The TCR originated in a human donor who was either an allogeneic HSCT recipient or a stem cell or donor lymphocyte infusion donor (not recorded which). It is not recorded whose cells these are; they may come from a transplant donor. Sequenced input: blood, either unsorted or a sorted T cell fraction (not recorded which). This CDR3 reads CASSLRETYEQYF. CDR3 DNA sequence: TGTGCCAGCAGTTTGCGGGAAACCTACGAGCAGTACTTC.